The T cell receptor (beta chain) described here comes from a study of cytomegalovirus exposure and HLA in healthy donors. The study, taken as a whole, reports: A later analysis linked a missense DCLRE1C variant to TCR beta V- and J-gene trimming. Available immune exposure information was restricted to CMV serostatus only.

Vbeta (60) and Jbeta (13) primers were used in the PCR. The data were produced by immunoSEQ multiplex PCR, yet TCRdb's version contains in-frame clones alone and is incomplete. Among tens of thousands of clones, around 80% were seen once, and the ten largest hold about 0.53%. This clone has just one count. Its specificity is unknown. V was trimmed by 2 bases and J by 4 bases, leaving 5 bases between them. Germline CDR1 reads LGHNT; CDR2 reads FRNRAP. The CDR3 covers 12 residues. The source material was PBMCs. This TCR was sampled from a man between 25 and 39 years old in good health and CMV-seronegative. This chain connects TRBV12-5 to TRBJ1-2; TRBD1 is a possible D gene (5 bases). The CDR3 region has the DNA TGTGCTAGTGGTTTGAGGGGCTATGGCTACACCTTC. Its protein is CASGLRGYGYTF.